The clone carrying this T cell receptor beta chain was counted at least ten times. This specimen belongs to a study of T-cell reconstitution after alpha-beta-depleted transplantation in children. This CDR3 spans 15 amino acids. The V end lost 2 bases, the J end lost 0 bases, and 8 bases lay between the germline ends. Germline CDR1 and CDR2: SGHTA and FQGTGA. Unique molecular identifiers were used in preparing the TCRbeta library. TCRdb re-derived calls from the PCR reads in MiXCR, one entry per CDR3 protein. The table has about 250,000 distinct CDR3 sequences, roughly 25% seen once. V gene TRBV7-3 combines with J gene TRBJ2-1, with D maybe TRBD2 (5 bases). The sequences come from PBMCs, mostly from graft donor cells, collected 360 days after TCRalphabeta/CD19-depleted stem cell transplant. The receptor's source is a female patient between 2 and 15 years old who had a stem cell transplant for congenital amegakaryocytic thrombocytopenia, so the T cells may come from the graft donor. The DNA for the CDR3 is TGTGCCAGCAGCTTATTGGGGAGCTCCTACAATGAGCAGTTCTTC. It encodes CASSLLGSSYNEQFF.